This TCR beta chain was captured by sequencing in a study of cytomegalovirus exposure and HLA in healthy donors. Germline CDR1 is SGDLS and CDR2 is YYNGEE. This CDR3 is 16 amino acids long. Trimming took 0 bases from V and 1 from J; bases not matched to a gene: 2. With 60 Vbeta and 13 Jbeta primers, the PCR was carried out. Sequencing used immunoSEQ multiplex PCR; TCRdb keeps in-frame clones, though not all of them. The data contain about 60,000 clones, 70% of them seen just once; the ten biggest clones take up roughly 21%. Remarks on this clone: What it recognizes is unknown.

Study-wide results and caveats: Common viral pathogens seemed to be connected with several of the most significant clusters, according to a later analysis.

The TCR originated in a woman aged 55-70 years in good health and CMV-seropositive. The specimen sequenced was PBMCs. The rearrangement uses TRBV9 and TRBJ2-2; 8 nucleotides match TRBD2. The CDR3: CASSVARGGNTGELFF. CDR3 nucleotide sequence: TGTGCCAGCAGCGTAGCTCGGGGGGGGAACACCGGGGAGCTGTTTTTT.